This TCR beta chain came from a study of T-cell reconstitution after alpha-beta-depleted transplantation in children. Turning to this clonotype: Its antigen is not identified.

Preparing the TCRbeta library involved the use of unique molecular identifiers. Via MiXCR, TCRdb re-called the PCR reads, giving one row per CDR3 protein. The sample shows 700,000 to 950,000 distinct CDR3 sequences, approximately 15% of them seen only once. The CDR3 has 15 amino acids. Deletions cut 2 bases from V and 6 bases from J, with 14 bases between. The germline V gene encodes CDR1 MNHEY and CDR2 SMNVEV (reference sequence). Study results and caveats: Several hundred expanded graft clones reportedly supplied alpha-beta T cells about two months after transplant. Elevated TCRbeta diversity at day 60 was traced, in some patients, to surviving recipient T cells and thymic progenitors. The authors attributed T-cell counts and diversity one year after transplant mostly to newly produced T cells.

The chain couples TRBV27 to TRBJ1-5; TRBD1 is a possible D gene (5 bases). The receptor was derived from a male patient younger than 18 who had a stem cell transplant for acute lymphoblastic leukemia, so the T cells may come from the graft donor. The source material was PBMCs, mostly from graft donor cells, sampled 360 days after TCRalphabeta/CD19-depleted stem cell transplant. The CDR3 region is CASSLLGRGGQPQHF. In DNA form, the CDR3 reads TGTGCCAGCAGTTTACTGGGGCGGGGGGGTCAGCCCCAGCATTTT.